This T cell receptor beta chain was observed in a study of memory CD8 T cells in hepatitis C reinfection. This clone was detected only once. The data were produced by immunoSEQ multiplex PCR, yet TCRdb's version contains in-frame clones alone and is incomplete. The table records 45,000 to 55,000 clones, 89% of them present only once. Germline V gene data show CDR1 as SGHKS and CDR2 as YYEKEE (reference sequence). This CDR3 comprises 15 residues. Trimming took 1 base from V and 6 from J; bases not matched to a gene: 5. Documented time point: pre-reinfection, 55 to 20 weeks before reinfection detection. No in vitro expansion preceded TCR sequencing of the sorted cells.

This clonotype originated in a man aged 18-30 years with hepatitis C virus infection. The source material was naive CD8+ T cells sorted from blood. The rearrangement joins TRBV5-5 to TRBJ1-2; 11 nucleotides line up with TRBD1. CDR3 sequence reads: CASSLYGTGGDGYTF. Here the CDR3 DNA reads TGTGCCAGCAGCTTGTACGGGACAGGGGGAGATGGCTACACCTTC.